These 26 T cell receptor beta chains share one sample of origin, sequenced in a study of CD8+CD57+ T cells in acquired aplastic anemia (dated by TCRdb to between 2018 and 2020). TCRdb records Illumina HiSeq 2000 as the sequencer. TCR beta VDJ combination and CDR3 sequence profiling used genomic DNA as the template. Clones were called with MiXCR by TCRdb after fastp trimmed the public reads at Q25, and only in-frame beta chains were retained. CDR3 protein sequences are deduplicated, and each keeps its most common genes and DNA. Present in this sample are under 350,000 distinct CDR3 sequences, 50% to 70% of which were seen just once. Under 8.5% of the sample belongs to the ten largest clones. Input material: sorted CD4+, CD8+, or CD8+CD57+ T cells (not recorded which) from PBMCs. All receptors come from a human donor with severe aplastic anemia or a healthy control (not recorded which).

This chain joins TRBV10-3 and TRBJ1-1; TRBD1 might be the D (6 bases). V lost 8 bases and J lost 1, with 17 bases in between. CDR1 is ENHRY and CDR2 is SYGVKD in the germline V gene. The CDR3 loop spans 15 amino acids. The DNA of the CDR3 is TGTGCCATCGCACCCCTCGGGGGGGCGAACACTGAAGCTTTCTTT. It translates to CAIAPLGGANTEAFF.

This clonotype has just one count. The rearrangement links TRBV2 to TRBJ1-5; D is uncertain. The CDR3 contains 17 residues. The ends were cut back, 6 bases at V and 7 bases at J, with 25 bases in the middle. Looked up from germline, CDR1 is SNHLY and CDR2 is FYNNEI. The DNA for the CDR3 is TGTGCCAGCAGGAAGGAGGCCTTTCCTTCGAATGAGCAGCCCCAGCATTTT. Translation: CASRKEAFPSNEQPQHF.

In DNA form, the CDR3 reads TGTGCCAGCAGCATATGGGACAGACTAGCCAAAAACATTCAGTACTTC. Protein: CASSIWDRLAKNIQYF. This chain joins TRBV5-6 and TRBJ2-4; 7 bases align to TRBD1. The V segment lost 4 bases and the J segment 0 bases; nucleotides outside the gene matches: 7. The CDR3 contains 16 residues. CDR1 is SGHDT and CDR2 is YYEEEE in the germline V gene.

The rearrangement joins TRBV29-1 to TRBJ1-2, with D possibly being TRBD1 (5 bases). CDR1 is SQVTM and CDR2 is ANQGSEA in the germline V gene. This CDR3 spans 13 amino acids. V was cut by 4 bases and J by 6 bases, with 15 bases left in between. The CDR3 region is CSVGRGEGDGYTF. The CDR3, as DNA: TGCAGCGTTGGAAGGGGAGAGGGCGATGGCTACACCTTC.

This rearrangement joins TRBV2 to TRBJ2-1, with TRBD2 as a possible D gene (7 bases). The germline gives CDR1 SNHLY, CDR2 FYNNEI. The V and J ends lost 4 bases and 4 bases respectively, with 26 bases between them. The CDR3 has 19 residues. The chain's CDR3 is CASSVDYTGGPQLYNEQFF. As DNA, the CDR3 is TGTGCCAGCAGTGTAGACTACACCGGGGGGCCTCAACTATACAATGAGCAGTTCTTC.

The rearrangement links TRBV7-9 to TRBJ1-1; no clear D gene. Germline V gene lookup returns CDR1 SEHNR and CDR2 FQNEAQ (reference sequence). This CDR3 comprises 16 residues. Trimming took off 1 base at V and 6 bases at J, with 18 bases between the two ends. CDR3 DNA sequence: TGTGCCAGCAGCTTAGACCCAAAAAGATCCCCGCCTGAAGCTTTCTTT. The encoded protein is CASSLDPKRSPPEAFF.

This clonotype came up a few times. This chain joins TRBV10-2 and TRBJ1-3; D unresolved. This CDR3 spans 14 amino acids. Per the germline V gene, CDR1 is WSHSY and CDR2 is SAAADI. The V and J ends lost 2 bases and 3 bases respectively, with 8 bases between them. CDR3 region: CASSEMADGNTIYF. In DNA form, the CDR3 reads TGCGCCAGCAGTGAGATGGCGGATGGAAACACCATATATTTT.

The chain employs TRBV5-1 and TRBJ1-1, with D hard to call. The germline V and J ends were trimmed by 0 bases and 10 bases, with 16 bases remaining between them. The germline V gene encodes CDR1 SGHRS and CDR2 YFSETQ. The CDR3 has 14 residues. This chain's CDR3 is CASSLGVEQAGAFF. CDR3 DNA: TGCGCCAGCAGCTTGGGAGTCGAACAAGCTGGAGCTTTCTTT.

This clonotype was found many times. The J gene is TRBJ1-2, the V gene TRBV7-9; 7 bases line up with TRBD1. Germline trimming cut 1 base from V and 3 bases from J; bases unmatched to any gene: 11. Germline CDR1 is SEHNR and CDR2 is FQNEAQ (reference sequence). This CDR3 spans 17 amino acids. The CDR3 coding sequence is TGTGCCAGCAGCTTAGGACAGGGAGGTGGAGTGGACTATGGCTACACCTTC. It encodes CASSLGQGGGVDYGYTF.

Details on this clonotype: A read error may produce the germline difference seen at one junction end. The chain carries TRBV9 and TRBJ1-5; tentatively, D is TRBD1 (6 bases). The germline gives CDR1 SGDLS, CDR2 YYNGEE. This CDR3 has 14 residues. The CDR3 is CASSDRVSSQPQHF. CDR3 DNA sequence: TGTGCCAGCAGCGACAGGGTAAGCAGTCAGCCCCAGCATTTT.

There are many counts of this clonotype. This sequence joins TRBV2 and TRBJ2-1; TRBD2 aligns across 14 bases. Germline loops: CDR1 SNHLY, CDR2 FYNNEI. The CDR3 length is 15 residues. V dropped 6 bases and J dropped 9; count of bases not matched to a gene: 7. CDR3: CASRKGLAGESEQFF. The CDR3 bases are TGTGCCAGCAGGAAGGGACTAGCGGGGGAAAGTGAGCAGTTCTTC.

The chain links TRBV12-3 or TRBV12-4 to TRBJ2-3; 9 nucleotides match TRBD2. The CDR3 is 15 residues long. Trimming at V came to 1 base and at J to 3 bases, leaving 2 bases not matched to a gene. CDR3 sequence reads: CASSLGLAATDTQYF. In DNA, the CDR3 is TGTGCCAGCAGTTTAGGACTAGCGGCAACAGATACGCAGTATTTT.

This clonotype was counted many times. J is TRBJ1-2 and V is TRBV12-3 or TRBV12-4; TRBD1 matches at 11 bases. V lost 7 bases, J lost 0 bases, and 4 bases stayed unmatched. The CDR3 runs to 15 residues. Here the CDR3 reads CASNGDRGTNYGYTF. CDR3 DNA sequence: TGTGCCAGCAATGGGGACAGGGGGACTAACTATGGCTACACCTTC.

The J gene is TRBJ1-5, the V gene TRBV7-6; weak D call: TRBD1 (5 bases). CDR1 is SGHVS, CDR2 FNYEAQ, per germline. This CDR3 has 15 amino acids. Trimming removed 6 bases at V and 1 base at J, with 13 bases between. CDR3 nucleotide sequence: TGTGCCAGCAGGTTCGGGGGGGTAAGCAATCAGCCCCAGCATTTT. This gives the protein CASRFGGVSNQPQHF.

This clonotype has at least ten counts. The rearrangement links TRBV6-6 to TRBJ2-5; D ambiguous. V lost 4 bases and J 3 bases, leaving 9 bases between the germline ends. The CDR3 is 13 amino acids. Germline CDR1 and CDR2: MNHNY and SVGAGI (reference sequence). DNA for the CDR3: TGTGCCAGCAGTTGGCGGAAGGAAGAGACCCAGTACTTC. The encoded protein is CASSWRKEETQYF.

The V call is TRBV7-3, the J call TRBJ2-7; no clear D. The CDR3 has 12 amino acids. Looked up from germline, CDR1 is SGHTA and CDR2 is FQGTGA. V shed 5 bases and J shed 5 bases, with 10 bases lying between them. The CDR3 here is CASSLNSNEQYF. The CDR3 nucleotides are TGTGCCAGCAGCCTCAATTCTAACGAGCAGTACTTC.

The chain couples TRBV7-8 to TRBJ1-6; possible D gene TRBD1, 6 bases. Trimming removed 5 bases at V and 6 bases at J, with 20 bases between. The CDR3 totals 17 residues. CDR1 and CDR2 (germline): SGHVS, FQNEAQ. CDR3 nucleotide sequence: TGTGCCAGCAGCCCGTTGGGGGCAGCGCGGCGTAATTCACCCCTCCACTTT. It specifies CASSPLGAARRNSPLHF.

The chain links TRBV28 to TRBJ1-4; D unclear. The CDR3 loop spans 14 amino acids. In germline, CDR1 is MDHEN, CDR2 SYDVKM. The V end lost 8 bases, the J end lost 8 bases, and 18 bases lay between the germline ends. The CDR3 sequence: CASSLSGALEKLFF. DNA of the CDR3: TGTGCCAGCTCATTAAGCGGCGCTCTCGAAAAACTGTTTTTT.

The sample holds a few counts of this clonotype. The V call is TRBV19, the J call TRBJ1-2; D is possibly TRBD1 (6 bases). Germline CDR1 is LNHDA and CDR2 is SQIVND (reference sequence). Trimming removed 1 base at V and 6 bases at J, with 12 bases between. There are 14 residues in the CDR3. This CDR3 reads CASSIVGGGHGYTF. CDR3 in DNA: TGTGCCAGTAGTATAGTAGGGGGAGGACATGGCTACACCTTC.

This clonotype appeared many times. This chain joins TRBV2 and TRBJ1-2, with D perhaps TRBD1 (5 bases). This CDR3 contains 13 residues. Germline loops: CDR1 SNHLY, CDR2 FYNNEI. Trimming pared 3 bases from V and 4 bases from J, leaving 9 bases between. The CDR3 spells CASSEGQIYGYTF. CDR3 sequence (DNA): TGTGCCAGCAGTGAGGGGCAGATCTATGGCTACACCTTC.

This chain links TRBV12-3 or TRBV12-4 with TRBJ1-5, with D unresolved. The CDR3 is 16 residues long. With 1 base removed from V and 0 bases from J, the gap between germline ends came to 10 bases. The chain's CDR3 is CASSLVAGVSNQPQHF. In DNA, the CDR3 is TGTGCCAGCAGTTTAGTGGCCGGGGTTAGCAATCAGCCCCAGCATTTT.

Note on this clonotype: One end of the junction does not line up with germline, which may come from a read error. The genes are TRBV5-1 and TRBJ2-7; D gene unclear. This CDR3 comprises 14 residues. CDR1 and CDR2 (germline): SGHRS, YFSETQ. CDR3 in DNA: TGCGCCTGCAGCTTGGCGGCAGTCGACTACGAGCAGTACTTC. It encodes CACSLAAVDYEQYF.

This clonotype was observed a single time. The germline gene is not matched at one end of the junction; a read error may be the cause. The V gene is TRBV7-9, the J gene TRBJ2-5; D is undetermined. CDR1 is SEHNR, CDR2 FQNEAQ, per germline (reference sequence). The length of the CDR3 is 13 residues. CDR3 nucleotide sequence: TGTGTCAGCAGCTCGGATAGCAATCAGCCCCAGTACTTC. Encoded protein: CVSSSDSNQPQYF.

The V and J genes are TRBV29-1 and TRBJ1-2, with 7 bases identical to TRBD1. Germline CDR1 and CDR2: SQVTM and ANQGSEA. The V and J ends lost 1 base and 7 bases, in that order; junction bases with no gene match: 6. The CDR3 consists of 13 residues. The CDR3 region has the DNA TGCAGCGTTGAAGGGCAGGGGGTTGGTGGCTACACCTTC. It yields the protein CSVEGQGVGGYTF.

The J gene is TRBJ2-5, the V gene TRBV5-1; 7 positions match TRBD1. The germline gives CDR1 SGHRS, CDR2 YFSETQ. V shed 8 bases, J shed 3 bases, and the junction held 25 bases outside the gene matches. The CDR3 loop spans 19 amino acids. For the CDR3, the DNA is TGCGCCAGTACACAGGGGTTGGTAGGGCCCCTGTGGGCCGAAGAGACCCAGTACTTC. This codes for CASTQGLVGPLWAEETQYF.

This chain connects TRBV2 to TRBJ2-5; D unclear. V lost 5 bases to trimming and J lost 2 bases, with 3 bases between them. Germline V lookup: CDR1 SNHLY, CDR2 FYNNEI. This CDR3 has 11 amino acids. The CDR3 here is CASSQQETQYF. The CDR3 bases are TGTGCCAGCAGTCAGCAAGAGACCCAGTACTTC.